The rows below give T cell receptor beta chains drawn from one sample of a study of shared clonotypes between healthy human individuals. Sequencing used immunoSEQ multiplex PCR; TCRdb keeps in-frame clones, though not all of them. The sample consists of more than 2 million clones, roughly 95% of them appearing once. Sequencing was carried out using naive CD8+ T cells from PBMCs. These receptors were taken from a man between 18 and 29 years old in good health. Some clones in this sample may be carry-over from other donors' samples. Each CDR3 is given with its conserved first and last residue. D genes are given only for firm matches. The size field is filled for only some rows; it gives once, few, many or a size class.

d_call j_call v_call clone_size cdr3_aa cdr3_nt
TRBD2 TRBJ2-3 TRBV5-5 NA CASSFPLAGGPSTDTQYF TGTGCCAGCAGCTTCCCACTAGCGGGAGGGCCGAGCACAGATACGCAGTATTTT
NA TRBJ1-2 TRBV11-2 NA CASSLGRADSYTF TGTGCCAGCAGCTTAGGCCGGGCCGATAGCTACACCTTC
NA TRBJ1-2 TRBV7-2 NA CASSPTGYNYGYTF TGTGCCAGCAGCCCTACAGGGTATAACTATGGCTACACCTTC
NA TRBJ2-3 TRBV13 NA CASSLGGGWGTDTQYF TGTGCCAGCAGCTTAGGAGGTGGTTGGGGCACAGATACGCAGTATTTT
NA TRBJ1-3 TRBV2 once CASSEAVRVVSLGNTIYF TGTGCCAGCAGTGAAGCGGTCCGTGTGGTATCCCTCGGAAACACCATATATTTT
NA TRBJ2-5 TRBV4-1 NA CASSPPAARETQYF TGCGCCAGCAGCCCACCGGCCGCAAGGGAGACCCAGTACTTC
NA TRBJ2-5 TRBV15 NA CATSRQDHLEETQYF TGTGCCACCAGCAGGCAGGATCACCTCGAGGAGACCCAGTACTTC
NA TRBJ1-2 TRBV6-4 NA CASSGRHHQEYGYTF TGTGCCAGCAGTGGCCGACATCATCAGGAGTATGGCTACACCTTC
TRBD2 TRBJ2-3 TRBV5-1 once CASSSGLAGTDTQYF TGCGCCAGCAGCTCCGGACTAGCGGGAACGGATACGCAGTATTTT
TRBD2 TRBJ2-1 TRBV2 NA CASINWRAEGTSGRGIYEQFF TGTGCCAGCATTAATTGGAGAGCCGAAGGGACTAGCGGGAGAGGTATCTATGAGCAGTTCTTC
TRBD2 TRBJ2-1 TRBV29-1 NA CSVEASAGGTYNEQFF TGCAGCGTTGAAGCATCGGCGGGAGGAACCTACAATGAGCAGTTCTTC
NA TRBJ1-2 TRBV9 NA CASSVVPEDYGYTF TGTGCCAGCAGCGTAGTTCCGGAAGACTATGGCTACACCTTC
NA TRBJ2-7 TRBV28 NA CASPLRQPSYEQYF TGTGCCAGCCCCCTCAGACAGCCTTCCTACGAGCAGTACTTC
NA TRBJ1-1 TRBV4-1 once CASSQVRSTEAFF TGCGCCAGCAGCCAAGTTCGCAGCACTGAAGCTTTCTTT
TRBD2 TRBJ2-1 TRBV7-9 NA CASSLVTSGSGNEQFF TGTGCCAGCAGCTTAGTAACTAGCGGGAGTGGCAATGAGCAGTTCTTC
TRBD2 TRBJ2-5 TRBV7-9 NA CASSLSLAGAFEETQYF TGTGCCAGCAGCTTAAGTCTAGCGGGAGCCTTTGAAGAGACCCAGTACTTC
NA TRBJ2-2 TRBV9 NA CASSVEGNSITIGELFF TGTGCCAGCAGCGTAGAGGGGAACAGCATCACAATCGGGGAGCTGTTTTTT
TRBD1 TRBJ1-2 TRBV29-1 NA CSVIQGALYGYTF TGCAGCGTTATACAGGGGGCGTTATATGGCTACACCTTC
TRBD2 TRBJ2-3 TRBV7-6 NA CASSFGLAGSTDTQYF TGTGCCAGCAGCTTTGGCCTAGCGGGAAGCACAGATACGCAGTATTTT
TRBD2 TRBJ2-7 TRBV4-1 NA CASSQGGATSGRTSYEQYF TGCGCCAGCAGCCAGGGGGGGGCGACTAGCGGGCGAACCTCCTACGAGCAGTACTTC
NA TRBJ1-1 TRBV9 NA CASSESVKGPGTEAFF TGTGCCAGCAGTGAATCCGTTAAGGGGCCTGGGACTGAAGCTTTCTTT
NA TRBJ2-2 TRBV18 NA CASSPRGTGELFF TGTGCCAGCTCACCAAGGGGAACCGGGGAGCTGTTTTTT
NA TRBJ1-1 TRBV29-1 few CSVEDMFGAEAFF TGCAGCGTTGAGGATATGTTCGGGGCTGAAGCTTTCTTT
TRBD1 TRBJ2-7 TRBV7-8 NA CASSGTGWYEQYF TGTGCCAGCAGCGGGACAGGGTGGTACGAGCAGTACTTC
NA TRBJ1-1 TRBV7-9 NA CASSLEFSGEAFF TGTGCCAGCAGCTTAGAGTTCTCTGGTGAAGCTTTCTTT
TRBD1 TRBJ1-3 TRBV10-3 NA CAILGQFPGNTIYF TGTGCCATTTTGGGACAGTTCCCAGGAAACACCATATATTTT
NA TRBJ1-2 TRBV4-3 NA CASSPRTDSPIYGYTF TGCGCCAGCAGCCCCCGGACGGACTCCCCGATTTATGGCTACACCTTC
NA TRBJ2-7 TRBV7-9 NA CASSLDSGATYEQYF TGTGCCAGCAGCTTGGACAGCGGAGCAACCTACGAGCAGTACTTC
TRBD1 TRBJ1-1 TRBV30 few CAWNRQGDVTEAFF TGTGCCTGGAACCGACAGGGGGACGTCACTGAAGCTTTCTTT
NA TRBJ2-3 TRBV19 NA CASSPTASGTDTQYF TGTGCCAGTAGCCCGACTGCTAGCGGCACAGATACGCAGTATTTT
NA TRBJ2-7 TRBV11-2 NA CASSSLQGTGYEQYF TGTGCCAGCAGCTCCCTCCAGGGAACTGGCTACGAGCAGTACTTC
TRBD1 TRBJ1-3 TRBV28 NA CASRLSGQRYGNTIYF TGTGCCAGCAGGCTGTCGGGACAGCGGTATGGAAACACCATATATTTT
NA TRBJ2-1 TRBV7-9 NA CASSFPLGNEQFF TGTGCCAGCAGCTTCCCCTTAGGAAATGAGCAGTTCTTC
TRBD2 TRBJ2-1 TRBV19 NA CASSFSGSNEQFF TGTGCCAGTAGTTTCAGCGGGAGTAATGAGCAGTTCTTC
NA TRBJ2-1 TRBV28 NA CASRYRTVTYNEQFF TGTGCCAGCAGATACCGGACAGTGACCTACAATGAGCAGTTCTTC
TRBD1 TRBJ2-1 TRBV4-3 NA CASSQGTGGQYNEQFF TGCGCCAGCAGCCAAGGTACAGGGGGCCAGTACAATGAGCAGTTCTTC
TRBD1 TRBJ2-7 TRBV28 NA CASSLDRGLREQYF TGTGCCAGCAGCCTAGACAGGGGGCTCCGTGAGCAGTACTTC